These 26 T cell receptor beta chains share one sample of origin, sequenced in a study of T cell responses to AZD1222 COVID-19 vaccine. The assay was immunoSEQ multiplex PCR, and TCRdb's table has in-frame clones only and misses some. The sample has 80,000 to 100,000 clones, 75% to 90% seen once. The material sequenced was peripheral blood, taken 28 days after the second AZD1222 dose. The receptors were gathered from an adult who received the AZD1222 COVID-19 vaccine.

The chain joins TRBV9 to TRBJ2-1; 7 nucleotides line up with TRBD1. Trimming took 3 bases from V and 1 from J; bases not matched to a gene: 7. This CDR3 is 16 amino acids long. Germline loops: CDR1 SGDLS, CDR2 YYNGEE. The CDR3 region has the DNA TGTGCCAGCAGCGCCCATCCGACAGGGTCCTACAATGAGCAGTTCTTC. This sequence encodes CASSAHPTGSYNEQFF. Based on the CDR3 plus reference TRBV9 and TRBJ2-1, the full variable domain is DSGVTQTPKHLITATGQRVTLRCSPRSGDLSVYWYQQSLDQGLQFLIQYYNGEERAKGNILERFSAQQFPDLHSELNLSSLELGDSALYFCASSAHPTGSYNEQFFGPGTRLTVL.

The rearrangement uses TRBV5-6 and TRBJ1-4, with TRBD1 matching over 9 bases. The CDR3 is 15 residues long. From germline, CDR1 is SGHDT and CDR2 YYEEEE. V was clipped by 3 bases and J by 4 bases; unmatched bases: 4. The DNA of the CDR3 is TGTGCCAGCAGCTACATGACAGGGGGTAATGAAAAACTGTTTTTT. Residues: CASSYMTGGNEKLFF.

This chain joins TRBV7-2 and TRBJ1-2; D gene ambiguous. V lost 0 bases to trimming and J lost 5 bases, with 10 bases between them. Germline V gene lookup returns CDR1 SGHTA and CDR2 FQGNSA. This CDR3 has 14 residues. The CDR3 nucleotides read TGTGCCAGCAGCTTAGCCGGGAGAACATATGGCTACACCTTC. Translation gives CASSLAGRTYGYTF.

The J gene is TRBJ1-2, the V gene TRBV19; tentative D call: TRBD1 (5 bases). V was cut by 6 bases and J by 3 bases, with 11 bases left in between. The CDR3 length is 13 residues. Germline V gene data show CDR1 as LNHDA and CDR2 as SQIVND (reference sequence). The DNA of the CDR3 is TGTGCCAGTAGGCATCTAGGGGACTATGGCTACACCTTC. This encodes CASRHLGDYGYTF. Full variable domain (remainder filled in from reference TRBV19 and TRBJ1-2): DGGITQSPKYLFRKEGQNVTLSCEQNLNHDAMYWYRQDPGQGLRLIYYSQIVNDFQKGDIAEGYSVSREKKESFPLTVTSAQKNPTAFYLCASRHLGDYGYTFGSGTRLTVV.

The V and J genes are TRBV7-2 and TRBJ2-7; 7 positions match TRBD2. Losses at the gene ends were 6 bases for V and 0 bases for J; bases not matched to a gene: 2. There are 13 residues in the CDR3. Germline CDR1 is SGHTA and CDR2 is FQGNSA. This CDR3 is CASSRDYSYEQYF. The CDR3 region has the DNA TGTGCCAGCAGTCGGGACTACTCCTACGAGCAGTACTTC.

This chain connects TRBV5-1 to TRBJ1-4; D gene unclear. V lost 0 bases and J lost 4, with 4 bases in between. The CDR3 is 13 amino acids. The germline gives CDR1 SGHRS, CDR2 YFSETQ. The CDR3 loop is CASSLDVNEKLFF. CDR3 coding DNA: TGCGCCAGCAGCTTGGACGTTAATGAAAAACTGTTTTTT.

The chain recombines TRBV6-5 with TRBJ1-2; D is unclear. The length of the CDR3 is 15 residues. Trimming took off 4 bases at V and 8 bases at J, with 20 bases between the two ends. Germline V lookup: CDR1 MNHEY, CDR2 SVGAGI. CDR3 in amino acids: CASSSSGRTEEGYTF. As DNA, the CDR3 is TGTGCCAGCAGTTCCTCGGGCAGAACGGAGGAAGGCTACACCTTC.

The V call is TRBV4-1, the J call TRBJ1-4; D not certain. Trimming took 3 bases from V and 5 from J, leaving 13 bases between them. The length of the CDR3 is 15 residues. Per the germline V gene, CDR1 is MGHRA and CDR2 is YSYEKL. Here the CDR3 DNA reads TGCGCCAGCAGCCATCCTGTACAAGAGAATGAAAAACTGTTTTTT. Encoded protein: CASSHPVQENEKLFF.

The chain carries TRBV20-1 and TRBJ2-4; D is unclear. The CDR3 is 15 amino acids. The ends were cut back, 3 bases at V and 0 bases at J, with 12 bases in the middle. Germline V gives CDR1 DFQATT, CDR2 SNEGSKA (reference sequence). The CDR3 DNA reads as TGCAGTGCTAGTGTACAGAATTTAGCCAAAAACATTCAGTACTTC. Protein sequence: CSASVQNLAKNIQYF.

This rearrangement joins TRBV15 to TRBJ2-3; the D is unclear. Germline V gene lookup returns CDR1 LNHNV and CDR2 YYDKDF (reference sequence). The germline V and J ends were trimmed by 5 bases and 3 bases, with 12 bases remaining between them. This CDR3 has 14 amino acids. The CDR3, as DNA: TGTGCCACCAGCGTACAACCCGAGACAGATACGCAGTATTTT. Amino acids: CATSVQPETDTQYF.

The chain is built from TRBV5-6 and TRBJ2-3; 8 nucleotides line up with TRBD1. The CDR3 has 15 residues. The germline CDR1 and CDR2 sequences are SGHDT and YYEEEE. Germline trimming cut 4 bases from V and 6 bases from J; bases unmatched to any gene: 10. CDR3 in amino acids: CASSPGQGWADTQYF. CDR3 DNA sequence: TGTGCCAGCAGCCCCGGACAGGGTTGGGCCGATACGCAGTATTTT.

CDR3 protein: CASSLFVRKETQYF. CDR3 DNA: TGCGCCAGCAGCTTGTTCGTCCGGAAAGAGACCCAGTACTTC. The rearrangement links TRBV5-1 to TRBJ2-5; D gene uncertain. The V end lost 1 base, the J end lost 3 bases, and 10 bases lay between the germline ends. The CDR3 is 14 residues long. Germline CDR1 and CDR2: SGHRS and YFSETQ.

The chain joins TRBV2 to TRBJ1-2; D not resolved. Per germline, CDR1 SNHLY and CDR2 FYNNEI. Trimming removed 2 bases at V and 6 bases at J, with 7 bases between. This CDR3 has 12 amino acids. In nucleotides, the CDR3 is TGTGCCAGCAGTGAATGGGTCGATGGCTACACCTTC. It translates to CASSEWVDGYTF.

V usage is TRBV6-2 or TRBV6-3 and J usage is TRBJ2-3; TRBD2 aligns across 7 bases. The germline V gene encodes CDR1 MNHEY and CDR2 SVGEGT. The V and J ends lost 0 bases and 0 bases, in that order; junction bases with no gene match: 12. The CDR3 has 19 residues. The DNA for the CDR3 is TGTGCCAGCAGTTACTCAACCGCGGGAGTGCAGGGAAGCACAGATACGCAGTATTTT. Its translation: CASSYSTAGVQGSTDTQYF.

The chain uses TRBV12-3 or TRBV12-4 and TRBJ1-1; the D gene is possibly TRBD1 (5 bases). The V end was cut by 5 bases, the J end by 8 bases, with 9 bases between. This CDR3 has 11 residues. In nucleotides, the CDR3 is TGTGCCAGCAGTCACCCAGGGGAAGCTTTCTTT. It encodes CASSHPGEAFF.

The J gene is TRBJ1-3, the V gene TRBV19; perhaps TRBD1 as D (5 bases). The CDR3 consists of 16 residues. CDR1 and CDR2 (germline): LNHDA, SQIVND (reference sequence). The V end lost 5 bases, the J end lost 3 bases, and 17 bases lay between the germline ends. In DNA, the CDR3 is TGTGCCAGTAGTCCCCGGGACGGAGGAGGTGGAAACACCATATATTTT. It yields the protein CASSPRDGGGGNTIYF.

The chain joins TRBV7-9 to TRBJ2-7, with a possible D match to TRBD2 (5 bases). The CDR3 contains 13 residues. V was clipped by 5 bases and J by 0 bases, with 8 bases between them. Germline CDR1 reads SEHNR; CDR2 reads FQNEAQ (reference sequence). The CDR3 protein is CASSAGNSYEQYF. CDR3 sequence (DNA): TGTGCCAGCAGCGCCGGGAACTCCTACGAGCAGTACTTC.

V gene TRBV20-1 combines with J gene TRBJ2-7; the D is unclear. Trimming stripped 5 bases from V and 1 base from J, with 6 bases between. The germline V gene encodes CDR1 DFQATT and CDR2 SNEGSKA (reference sequence). There are 11 residues in the CDR3. CDR3 region: CSAAQSYEQYF. CDR3 nucleotide sequence: TGCAGTGCTGCACAATCCTACGAGCAGTACTTC.

The chain carries TRBV6-5 and TRBJ2-7; D not resolved. Looked up from germline, CDR1 is MNHEY and CDR2 is SVGAGI. This CDR3 is 15 amino acids long. V gave up 2 bases and J gave up 3 bases, with 14 bases separating them. DNA for the CDR3: TGTGCCAGCAGTTACCAAGCTAGACCAAGCTACGAGCAGTACTTC. Translation: CASSYQARPSYEQYF.

This chain joins TRBV3-1 (or the pseudogene TRBV3-2) and TRBJ2-1, with 9 bases lining up with TRBD2. The V and J ends lost 5 bases and 15 bases, in that order; junction bases with no gene match: 20. Germline CDR1 reads LGHDT; CDR2 reads YNNKEL (reference sequence). The length of the CDR3 is 16 residues. The DNA of the CDR3 is TGTGCCAGCAGCGGTACAATCATAGCGGGAGCAGGTCTTCCGTTCTTC. This sequence encodes CASSGTIIAGAGLPFF.

This clone was seen only once. The chain employs TRBV4-2 and TRBJ2-3; possible D gene TRBD2, 5 bases. Trimming took off 4 bases at V and 6 bases at J, with 23 bases between the two ends. CDR1 LGHNA and CDR2 YNFKEQ come from the germline V gene. The CDR3 is 17 amino acids. Here the CDR3 reads CASSRTIVGVRPDTQYF. CDR3 DNA: TGTGCCAGCAGCCGAACGATTGTGGGAGTACGCCCGGATACGCAGTATTTT.

The genes are TRBV12-3 or TRBV12-4 and TRBJ1-1; D remains unclear. Trimming removed 6 bases from V and 5 bases from J, with 10 bases in between. The CDR3 is 12 amino acids. CDR3 amino acids: CASRDGRTEAFF. CDR3 DNA: TGTGCCAGCAGGGACGGACGGACTGAAGCTTTCTTT.

This clone was observed a single time. V gene TRBV7-6 combines with J gene TRBJ1-1, with D uncertain. The V end was cut by 0 bases, the J end by 4 bases, with 12 bases between. Germline CDR1 and CDR2: SGHVS and FNYEAQ. This CDR3 region has 15 residues. The DNA of the CDR3 is TGTGCCAGCAGCTTAGCGCTAGTGAAACCCACTGAAGCTTTCTTT. This encodes CASSLALVKPTEAFF. Together with reference TRBV7-6 and TRBJ1-1, the CDR3 gives the full variable domain: GAGVSQSPRYKVTKRGQDVALRCDPISGHVSLYWYRQALGQGPEFLTYFNYEAQQDKSGLPNDRFSAERPEGSISTLTIQRTEQRDSAMYRCASSLALVKPTEAFFGQGTRLTVV.

This chain uses TRBV7-2 with TRBJ1-2; D is unresolved. The CDR3 loop spans 13 amino acids. Germline values: CDR1 SGHTA, CDR2 FQGNSA. The V end was cut by 5 bases, the J end by 3 bases, with 10 bases between. CDR3 protein: CASSGAMDYGYTF. CDR3 nucleotide sequence: TGTGCCAGCAGCGGCGCTATGGACTATGGCTACACCTTC.

This clone was recorded a few times. This chain uses TRBV6-5 with TRBJ1-1, with unresolved D. The CDR3 has 12 residues. The V end was cut by 10 bases, the J end by 5 bases, with 14 bases between. The V gene's germline CDR1 is MNHEY and CDR2 SVGAGI. CDR3 sequence reads: CATMRGETEAFF. CDR3 DNA sequence: TGTGCCACCATGCGGGGAGAGACTGAAGCTTTCTTT.

The chain couples TRBV6-5 to TRBJ1-2, with 8 positions matching TRBD1. Germline V gives CDR1 MNHEY, CDR2 SVGAGI. V trimming: 5 bases; J trimming: 8 bases; junction bases outside the gene matches: 7. CDR3 length equals 13 residues. The CDR3 sequence: CASSQDRAEGYTF. The CDR3 DNA reads TGTGCCAGCAGTCAGGACAGGGCAGAGGGCTACACCTTC.